This T cell receptor (beta chain) was recovered during a study of shared clonotypes between healthy human individuals. Study background: The plates for each donor numbered three CD4 naive, three CD4 memory, two CD8 naive and one CD8 memory. Findings of the study overall: Richness estimates generally favored naive over memory subsets.

Concerning this clone itself: Antigen unknown.

The CDR3 contains 13 residues. Germline V gene data show CDR1 as SGHTA and CDR2 as FQGTGA. Trimming took 1 base from V and 4 from J, leaving 7 bases between them. Assay: immunoSEQ multiplex PCR; the TCRdb copy retains only in-frame clones and omits some. The table has 2 million to 3 million clones, over 85% seen once. Sequencing was performed on naive CD4+ T cells from PBMCs. Subset here: CD45RA+ positively selected. The clonotype originates from a man aged 18 to 29 in good health. Some clones in this sample may be carry-over from other donors' samples. This rearrangement joins TRBV7-3 to TRBJ1-1, with D unresolved. The CDR3 nucleotides read TGTGCCAGCAGCTTAAGTCGAAGCACTGAAGCTTTCTTT. Translation gives CASSLSRSTEAFF.